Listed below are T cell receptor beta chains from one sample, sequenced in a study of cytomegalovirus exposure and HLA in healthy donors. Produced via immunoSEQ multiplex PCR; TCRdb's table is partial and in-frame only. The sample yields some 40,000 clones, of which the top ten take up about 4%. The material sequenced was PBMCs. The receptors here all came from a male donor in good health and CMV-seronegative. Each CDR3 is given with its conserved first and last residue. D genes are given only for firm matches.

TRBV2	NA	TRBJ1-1	TGTGCCAGCCGAGGGACTGAAGCTTTCTTT	CASRGTEAFF
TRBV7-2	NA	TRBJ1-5	TGTGCCAGCAGCTTAGACGGCAGGGGAGGCAATCAGCCCCAGCATTTT	CASSLDGRGGNQPQHF
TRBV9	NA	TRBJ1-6	TGTGCCAGCAGCAAAGCCCCCTTGAGCTCCTATAATTCACCCCTCCACTTT	CASSKAPLSSYNSPLHF
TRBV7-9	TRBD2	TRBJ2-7	TGTGCCAGCAGCTTAGTAGGGACTAGCTCCCAGCAGTACTTC	CASSLVGTSSQQYF
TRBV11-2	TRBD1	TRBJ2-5	TGTGCCAGCAGCATACCAGGGACAGGAGGGACCCAGTACTTC	CASSIPGTGGTQYF
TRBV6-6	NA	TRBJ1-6	TGTGCCAGCAGCCAGGGGAGTTCACCCCTCCACTTT	CASSQGSSPLHF
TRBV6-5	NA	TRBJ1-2	TGTGCCAGCAGTGGACAGAGGGGCTACACCTTC	CASSGQRGYTF
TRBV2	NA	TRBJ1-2	TGTGCCAGCAGCCCGGGAAATCTAAACTATGGCTACACCTTC	CASSPGNLNYGYTF
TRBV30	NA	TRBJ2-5	TGTGCCTGCTTTAAAAACAGGGTTAAAGGAGAGACCCAGTACTTC	CACFKNRVKGETQYF
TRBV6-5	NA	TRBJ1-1	TGTGCCAGCAGTTGGTCGGGGTTACTGACCACTGAAGCTTTCTTT	CASSWSGLLTTEAFF
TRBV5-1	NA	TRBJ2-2	TGCGCCAGCAGCCCCGTGACTACGAACACCGGGGAGCTGTTTTTT	CASSPVTTNTGELFF
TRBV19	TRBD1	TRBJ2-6	TGTGCCAGTAGTATTACTACCAGGGGGCAAGTTGCTGGGGCCAACGTCCTGACTTTC	CASSITTRGQVAGANVLTF
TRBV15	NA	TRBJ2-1	TGTGCCACCAGCAGAGATCTCCAGTATGAGCAGTTCTTC	CATSRDLQYEQFF
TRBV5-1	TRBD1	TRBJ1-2	TGCGCCAGCAGCTTGGAGGGACAGGGCTTTTTTGGCTACACCTTC	CASSLEGQGFFGYTF
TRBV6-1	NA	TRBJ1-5	TGTGCCAGCAGTGAAGGGGGAGGCAATCAGCCCCAGCATTTT	CASSEGGGNQPQHF
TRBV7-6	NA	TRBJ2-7	TGTGCCAGCAGCCAACCTGACAGGAACTCCTACGAGCAGTACTTC	CASSQPDRNSYEQYF
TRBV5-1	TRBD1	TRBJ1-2	TGCGCCAGCAGCGGGCGGACAGGGCAGAGTGGCTACACCTTC	CASSGRTGQSGYTF
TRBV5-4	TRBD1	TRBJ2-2	TGTGCCAGCAGCCCAATGACAGGGGGCACCGGGGAGCTGTTTTTT	CASSPMTGGTGELFF
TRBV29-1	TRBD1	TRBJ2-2	TGCAGCGTCCCCACAGGGGGCAACACCGGGGAGCTGTTTTTT	CSVPTGGNTGELFF
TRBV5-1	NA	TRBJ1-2	TGCGCCAGCATGGAGCAAGGCCTAGGCTATGGCTACACCTTC	CASMEQGLGYGYTF
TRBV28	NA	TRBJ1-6	TGTGCCAGCAGTGCCCTAGGGGGTAGCGTTACACCCCTCCACTTT	CASSALGGSVTPLHF
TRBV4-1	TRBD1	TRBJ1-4	TGCGCCAGCAGCCCTACAGGGGGTAGTGAAAAACTGTTTTTT	CASSPTGGSEKLFF
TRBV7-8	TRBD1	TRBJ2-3	TGTGCCAGCAGCTATTTGGGACAGGGGCTTTTCACAGATACGCAGTATTTT	CASSYLGQGLFTDTQYF
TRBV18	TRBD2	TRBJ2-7	TGTGCCAGCTCACCCCCGGGACGGGGGGCCTACGAGCAGTACTTC	CASSPPGRGAYEQYF
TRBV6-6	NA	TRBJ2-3	TGTGCCAGCAGGCTCCCTGGGGACACGGACACAGATACGCAGTATTTT	CASRLPGDTDTDTQYF
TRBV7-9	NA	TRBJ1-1	TGTGCCAGCAGCTTCGCCGGGGAGGATACTGAAGCTTTCTTT	CASSFAGEDTEAFF
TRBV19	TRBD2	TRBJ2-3	TGTGCCAGTAGTCCCCGACTAGCGGGGGTCACAGATACGCAGTATTTT	CASSPRLAGVTDTQYF
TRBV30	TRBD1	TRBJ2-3	TGTGCCTGGAGTGCAGGGAGGACAGGGGGTGCCACGAGCACAGATACGCAGTATTTT	CAWSAGRTGGATSTDTQYF
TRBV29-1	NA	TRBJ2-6	TGCAGCGTGGTGGCCAGGGCACTTTCTGGGGCCAACGTCCTGACTTTC	CSVVARALSGANVLTF
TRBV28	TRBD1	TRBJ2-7	TGTGCCAGCACCCGACATTCGAGGGGACAGCCCCACTACGAGCAGTACTTC	CASTRHSRGQPHYEQYF
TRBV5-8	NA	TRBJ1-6	TGTGCCAGCAGCTTGGGGCTTGGGCCGTTCACCTATAATTCACCCCTCCACTTT	CASSLGLGPFTYNSPLHF
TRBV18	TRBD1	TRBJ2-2	TGTGCCAGCTCACGTCGACAGGGGGCGCAGGTCGCCGGGGAGCTGTTTTTT	CASSRRQGAQVAGELFF
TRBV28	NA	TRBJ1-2	TGTGCCAGCAGTTTTGGTGACAGGTCTAACTATGGCTACACCTTC	CASSFGDRSNYGYTF
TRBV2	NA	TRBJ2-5	TGTGCCAGCAGTCATACAGGGCCCCCCTCTTCAGAGACCCAGTACTTC	CASSHTGPPSSETQYF
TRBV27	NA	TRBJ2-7	TGTGCCAGCAGTCCCTCCGACAGCTACGAGCAGTACTTC	CASSPSDSYEQYF
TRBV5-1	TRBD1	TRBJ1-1	TGCGCCAGCAGGGACAGGGGTACTGATACTGAAGCTTTCTTT	CASRDRGTDTEAFF
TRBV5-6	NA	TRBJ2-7	TGTGCCAGCAGCCTCTCTGACAGCTTAGAGCAGTACTTC	CASSLSDSLEQYF
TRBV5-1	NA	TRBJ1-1	TGCGCCAGCAGCCATGGACAGAACACTGAAGCTTTCTTT	CASSHGQNTEAFF
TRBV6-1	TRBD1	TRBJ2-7	TGTGCCAGCAGTGCTTCGACAGGGGCCTACGAGCAGTACTTC	CASSASTGAYEQYF
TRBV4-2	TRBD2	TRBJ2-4	TGTGCCAGCAGCCAAGGTTTTAGCGGGGGGGCCAAAAACATTCAGTACTTC	CASSQGFSGGAKNIQYF
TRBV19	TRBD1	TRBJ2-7	TGTGCCAGTAGTATAAACCGGGACAGCCAAGAGCAGTACTTC	CASSINRDSQEQYF
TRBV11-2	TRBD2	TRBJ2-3	TGTGCCAGCAGCTGGCCTGTGCGGGGGAGGCCAGATACGCAGTATTTT	CASSWPVRGRPDTQYF
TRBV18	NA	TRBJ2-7	TGTGCCAGCTCACCCCCCAGGGGTGGGGCCTACGAGCAGTACTTC	CASSPPRGGAYEQYF
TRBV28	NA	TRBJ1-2	TGTGCCAGCAGCCGAGGCAACTATGGCTACACCTTC	CASSRGNYGYTF
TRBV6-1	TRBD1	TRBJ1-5	TGTGCCAGCACGCGGGTCAGACAGGGAAATCAGCCCCAGCATTTT	CASTRVRQGNQPQHF
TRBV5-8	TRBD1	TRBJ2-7	TGTGCCAGCAGCCGGACAGGGTCCGCCTACGAGCAGTACTTC	CASSRTGSAYEQYF
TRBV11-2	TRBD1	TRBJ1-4	TGTGCCAGCAGGAGGGGACAGGGGTTTGAAAAACTGTTTTTT	CASRRGQGFEKLFF
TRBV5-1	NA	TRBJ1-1	TGCGCCAGCAGCTTCGAGGGGGAAGAAGCTTTCTTT	CASSFEGEEAFF
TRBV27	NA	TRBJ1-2	TGTGCCAGCAGTTCCCCGGACAGATATGGCTACACCTTC	CASSSPDRYGYTF
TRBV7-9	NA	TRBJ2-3	TGTGCCAGCAGCCGGCGCGGGGGCCTCGGATACACAGATACGCAGTATTTT	CASSRRGGLGYTDTQYF
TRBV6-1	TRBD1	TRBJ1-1	TGTGCCAGCAGTGCCACAGGGGGCCCGGACACTGAAGCTTTCTTT	CASSATGGPDTEAFF
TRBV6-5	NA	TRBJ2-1	TGTGCCAGCAGTTCGGACAATGAGCAGTTCTTC	CASSSDNEQFF
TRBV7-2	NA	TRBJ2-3	TGTGCCAGCAGCCCTATGACAGGCTTAAGCACAGATACGCAGTATTTT	CASSPMTGLSTDTQYF
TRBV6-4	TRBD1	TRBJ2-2	TGTGCCAGCAGTGAAGGACAGGGGAACACCGGGGAGCTGTTTTTT	CASSEGQGNTGELFF